The TCR beta chain described here comes from a study of early T cells in non-severe SARS-CoV-2 infection. Study background: Sequencing targeted bulk RNA from unsorted whole blood, leaving chains unpaired.

This clonotype was counted at least ten times. The antigen remains unidentified. This CDR3 is 14 amino acids long. Germline V gives CDR1 MNHEY, CDR2 SMNVEV (reference sequence). J gave up 4 bases and V 3 bases, and 4 bases lay outside the gene matches. As part of library construction, unique molecular identifiers were attached to individual cDNA molecules. TCRdb passed the 5' RACE reads through MiXCR, listing each CDR3 protein once. The sample consists of about 63,000 distinct CDR3 sequences, roughly 13% of them appearing once. Study findings and constraints: Lookups in VDJdb leaned toward anti-spike CD8 responses and missed private and CD4 specificities.

Sequenced input: whole blood. This receptor was identified in an adult who was a healthcare worker with PCR-confirmed SARS-CoV-2 infection or an uninfected control (not recorded which). The genes are TRBV27 and TRBJ2-3, with 7 positions matching TRBD1. Here the CDR3 DNA reads TGTGCCAGCAGTTTCGAGGGGGCCTCAGATACGCAGTATTTT. Its translation is CASSFEGASDTQYF.